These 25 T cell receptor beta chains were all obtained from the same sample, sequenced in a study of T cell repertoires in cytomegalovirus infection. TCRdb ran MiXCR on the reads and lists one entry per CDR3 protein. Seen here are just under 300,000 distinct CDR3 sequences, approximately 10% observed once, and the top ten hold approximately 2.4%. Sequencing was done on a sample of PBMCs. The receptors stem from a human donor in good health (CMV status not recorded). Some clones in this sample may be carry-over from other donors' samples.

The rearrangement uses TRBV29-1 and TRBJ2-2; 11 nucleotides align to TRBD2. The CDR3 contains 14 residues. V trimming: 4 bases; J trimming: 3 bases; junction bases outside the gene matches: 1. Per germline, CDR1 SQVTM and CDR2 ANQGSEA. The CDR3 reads CSVGGLADTGELFF. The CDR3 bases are TGCAGCGTTGGGGGACTAGCGGACACCGGGGAGCTGTTTTTT.

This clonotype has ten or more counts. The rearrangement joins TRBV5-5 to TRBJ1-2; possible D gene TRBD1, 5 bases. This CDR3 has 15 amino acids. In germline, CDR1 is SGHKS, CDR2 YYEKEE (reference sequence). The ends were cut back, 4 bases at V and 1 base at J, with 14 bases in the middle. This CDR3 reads CASSIRPDSNYGYTF. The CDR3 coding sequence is TGTGCCAGCAGCATCAGACCCGACAGTAACTATGGCTACACCTTC.

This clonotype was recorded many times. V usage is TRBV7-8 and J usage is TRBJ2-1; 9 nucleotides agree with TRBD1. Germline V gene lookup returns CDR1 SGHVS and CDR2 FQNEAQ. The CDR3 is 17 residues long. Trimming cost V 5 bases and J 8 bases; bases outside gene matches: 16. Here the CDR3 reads CASSKTGGAIRADEQFF. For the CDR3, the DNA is TGTGCCAGCAGCAAAACAGGGGGCGCGATCCGGGCGGATGAGCAGTTCTTC.

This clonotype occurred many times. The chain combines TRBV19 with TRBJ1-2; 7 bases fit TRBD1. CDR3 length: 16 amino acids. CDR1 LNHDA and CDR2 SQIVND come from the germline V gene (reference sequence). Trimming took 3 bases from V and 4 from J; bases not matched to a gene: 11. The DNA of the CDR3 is TGTGCCAGTAGTATGGTCGGAGGGGGCGCAAGCTATGGCTACACCTTC. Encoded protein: CASSMVGGGASYGYTF.

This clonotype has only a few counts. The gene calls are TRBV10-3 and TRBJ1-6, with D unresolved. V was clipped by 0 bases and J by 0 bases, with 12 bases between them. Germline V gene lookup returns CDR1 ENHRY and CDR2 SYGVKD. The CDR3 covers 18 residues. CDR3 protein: CAISESDVGSSYNSPLHF. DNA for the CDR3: TGTGCCATCAGTGAGTCCGACGTGGGGAGCTCCTATAATTCACCCCTCCACTTT.

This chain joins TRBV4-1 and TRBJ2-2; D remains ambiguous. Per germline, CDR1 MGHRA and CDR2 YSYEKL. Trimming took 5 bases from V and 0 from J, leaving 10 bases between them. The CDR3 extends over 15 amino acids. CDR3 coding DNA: TGCGCCAGCAGCTTCAGAGACACGAACACCGGGGAGCTGTTTTTT. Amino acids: CASSFRDTNTGELFF.

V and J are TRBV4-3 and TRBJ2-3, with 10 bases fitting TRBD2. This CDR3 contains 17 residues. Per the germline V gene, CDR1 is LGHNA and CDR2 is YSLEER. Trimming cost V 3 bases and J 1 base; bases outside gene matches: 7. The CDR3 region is CASSHDGLAGGTDTQYF. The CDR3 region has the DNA TGCGCCAGCAGCCATGATGGGCTAGCGGGGGGCACAGATACGCAGTATTTT.

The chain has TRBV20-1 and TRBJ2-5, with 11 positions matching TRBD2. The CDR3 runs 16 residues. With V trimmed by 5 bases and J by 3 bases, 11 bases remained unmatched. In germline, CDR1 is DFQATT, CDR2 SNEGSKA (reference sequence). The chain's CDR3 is CSAAIAGGRFEETQYF. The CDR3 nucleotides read TGCAGTGCTGCCATAGCGGGGGGGCGGTTTGAAGAGACCCAGTACTTC.

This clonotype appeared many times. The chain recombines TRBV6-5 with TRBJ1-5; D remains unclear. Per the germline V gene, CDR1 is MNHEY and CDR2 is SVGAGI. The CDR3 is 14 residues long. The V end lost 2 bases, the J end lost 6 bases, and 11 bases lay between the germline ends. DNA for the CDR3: TGTGCCAGCAGTTACGATTCGACGGGTCAGCCCCAGCATTTT. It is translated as CASSYDSTGQPQHF.

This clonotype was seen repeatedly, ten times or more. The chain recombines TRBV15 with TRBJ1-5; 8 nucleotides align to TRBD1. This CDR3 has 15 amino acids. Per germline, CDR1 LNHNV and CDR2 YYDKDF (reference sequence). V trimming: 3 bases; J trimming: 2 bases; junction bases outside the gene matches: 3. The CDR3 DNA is TGTGCCACCAGCAGGACAGGGGTCGGCAATCAGCCCCAGCATTTT. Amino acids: CATSRTGVGNQPQHF.

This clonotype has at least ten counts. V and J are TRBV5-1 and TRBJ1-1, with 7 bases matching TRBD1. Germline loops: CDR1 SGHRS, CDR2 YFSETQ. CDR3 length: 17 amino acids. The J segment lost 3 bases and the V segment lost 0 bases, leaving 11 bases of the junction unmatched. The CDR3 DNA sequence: TGCGCCAGCAGCTTGGGTGGGACAGCCTCTTTTCACACTGAAGCTTTCTTT. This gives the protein CASSLGGTASFHTEAFF.

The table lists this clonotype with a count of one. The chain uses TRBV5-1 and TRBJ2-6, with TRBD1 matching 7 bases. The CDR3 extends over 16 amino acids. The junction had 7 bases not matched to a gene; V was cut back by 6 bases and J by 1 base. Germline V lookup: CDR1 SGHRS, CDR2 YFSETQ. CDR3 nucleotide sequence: TGCGCCAGCATCTCGACAGGGCGGTCTGGGGCCAACGTCCTGACTTTC. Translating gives CASISTGRSGANVLTF.

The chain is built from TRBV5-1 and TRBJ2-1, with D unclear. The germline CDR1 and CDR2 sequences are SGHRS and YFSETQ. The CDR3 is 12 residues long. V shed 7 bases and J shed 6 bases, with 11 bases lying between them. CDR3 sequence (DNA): TGCGCCAGCTCGAACCGGGTCAATGAGCAGTTCTTC. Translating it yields CASSNRVNEQFF. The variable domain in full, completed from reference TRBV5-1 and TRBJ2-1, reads KAGVTQTPRYLIKTRGQQVTLSCSPISGHRSVSWYQQTPGQGLQFLFEYFSETQRNKGNFPGRFSGRQFSNSRSEMNVSTLELGDSALYLCASSNRVNEQFFGPGTRLTVL.

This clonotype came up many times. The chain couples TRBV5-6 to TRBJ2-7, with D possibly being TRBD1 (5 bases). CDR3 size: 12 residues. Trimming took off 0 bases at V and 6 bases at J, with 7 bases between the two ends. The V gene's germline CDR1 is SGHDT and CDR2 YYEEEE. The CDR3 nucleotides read TGTGCCAGCAGCTTGGCAGGGCGCGAGCAGTACGTC. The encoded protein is CASSLAGREQYV.

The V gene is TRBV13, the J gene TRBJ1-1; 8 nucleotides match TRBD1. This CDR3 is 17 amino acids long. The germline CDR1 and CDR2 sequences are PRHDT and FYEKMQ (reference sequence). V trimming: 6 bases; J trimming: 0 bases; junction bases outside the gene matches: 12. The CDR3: CASSYRQGRGMNTEAFF. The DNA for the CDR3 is TGTGCCAGCAGTTACAGACAGGGGAGGGGGATGAACACTGAAGCTTTCTTT.

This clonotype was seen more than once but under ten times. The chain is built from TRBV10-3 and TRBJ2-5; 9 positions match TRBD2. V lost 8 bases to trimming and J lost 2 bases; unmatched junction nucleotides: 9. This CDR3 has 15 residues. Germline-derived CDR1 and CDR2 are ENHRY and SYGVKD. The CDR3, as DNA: TGTGCCATCGCGAGAGGCGGGGGGGTACAAGAGACCCAGTACTTC. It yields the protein CAIARGGGVQETQYF.

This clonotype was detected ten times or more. The chain's CDR3 is CASSYRTGTGELFF. Here the CDR3 DNA reads TGTGCCAGCAGTTACCGAACAGGAACCGGGGAGCTGTTTTTT. The chain employs TRBV6-2 or TRBV6-3 and TRBJ2-2; D is possibly TRBD1 (5 bases). This CDR3 has 14 residues. Trimming stripped 2 bases from V and 5 bases from J, with 9 bases between. Germline CDR1 and CDR2: MNHEY and SVGEGT.

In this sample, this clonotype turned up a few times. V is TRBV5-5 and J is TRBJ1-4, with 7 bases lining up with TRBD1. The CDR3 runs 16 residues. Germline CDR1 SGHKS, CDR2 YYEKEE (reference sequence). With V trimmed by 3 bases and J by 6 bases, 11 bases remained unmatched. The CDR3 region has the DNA TGTGCCAGCAGCTCGAGGACCCCAGGGGGGTATGAAAAACTGTTTTTT. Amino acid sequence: CASSSRTPGGYEKLFF.

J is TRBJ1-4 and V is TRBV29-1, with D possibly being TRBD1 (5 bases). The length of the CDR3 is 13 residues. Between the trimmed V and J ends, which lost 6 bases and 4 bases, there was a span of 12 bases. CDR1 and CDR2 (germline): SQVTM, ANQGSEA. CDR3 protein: CSVSGRFNEKLFF. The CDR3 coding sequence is TGCAGCGTGTCGGGACGGTTTAATGAAAAACTGTTTTTT.

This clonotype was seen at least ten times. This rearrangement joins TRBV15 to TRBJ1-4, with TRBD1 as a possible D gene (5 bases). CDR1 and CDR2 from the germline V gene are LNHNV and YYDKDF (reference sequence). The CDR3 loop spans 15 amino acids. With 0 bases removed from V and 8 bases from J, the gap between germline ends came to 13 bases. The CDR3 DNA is TGTGCCACCAGCAGAGAAGGGGCCCAACGGGAAAAACTGTTTTTT. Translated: CATSREGAQREKLFF.

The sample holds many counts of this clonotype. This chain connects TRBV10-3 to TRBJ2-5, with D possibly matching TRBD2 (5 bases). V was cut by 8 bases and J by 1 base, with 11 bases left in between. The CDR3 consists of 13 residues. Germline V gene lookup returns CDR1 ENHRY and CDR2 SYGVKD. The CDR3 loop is CAIGSGIQETQYF. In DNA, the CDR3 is TGTGCCATCGGATCGGGAATCCAAGAGACCCAGTACTTC.

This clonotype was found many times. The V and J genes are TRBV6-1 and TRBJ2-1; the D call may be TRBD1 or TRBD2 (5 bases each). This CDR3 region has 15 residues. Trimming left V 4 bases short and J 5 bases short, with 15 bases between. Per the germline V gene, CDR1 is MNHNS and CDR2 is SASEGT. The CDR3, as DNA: TGTGCCAGCAGTGGAGGGGATACACTCGACAATGAGCAGTTCTTC. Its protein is CASSGGDTLDNEQFF.

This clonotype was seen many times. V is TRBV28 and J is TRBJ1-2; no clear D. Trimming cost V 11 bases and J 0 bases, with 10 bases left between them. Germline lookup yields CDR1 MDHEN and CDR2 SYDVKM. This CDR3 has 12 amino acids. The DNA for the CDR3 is TGTGCCTTTGGGCGGTCTAACTATGGCTACACCTTC. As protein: CAFGRSNYGYTF.

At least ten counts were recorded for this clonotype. In nucleotides, the CDR3 is TGTGCCAGCAGCCAAGATCGAGGGGAGACCCAGTACTTC. As protein: CASSQDRGETQYF. The V call is TRBV14, the J call TRBJ2-5; D is possibly TRBD2 (5 bases). The CDR3 consists of 13 residues. Germline-derived CDR1 and CDR2 are SGHDN and FVKESK. The ends were cut back, 0 bases at V and 5 bases at J, with 7 bases in the middle.

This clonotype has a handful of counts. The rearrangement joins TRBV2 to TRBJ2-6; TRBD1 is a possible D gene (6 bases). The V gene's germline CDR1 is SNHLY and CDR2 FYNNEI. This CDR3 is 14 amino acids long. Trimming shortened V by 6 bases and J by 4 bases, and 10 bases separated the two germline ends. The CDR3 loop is CASRQGSGANVLTF. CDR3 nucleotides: TGTGCCAGCAGACAGGGTTCCGGGGCCAACGTCCTGACTTTC.